The 9 T cell receptor beta chains below were found in one sample sequenced in a study of T cell clonotyping in hematopoietic cell transplantation. Regarding time point: recipient sample about 28 days before transplant, after cytoreduction. Measured with immunoSEQ multiplex PCR; TCRdb has only the in-frame clones, and not every one. This table has some 6,000 clones, approximately 97% appearing once. The material was peripheral blood mononuclear cells, obtained before stem cell transplant. The receptor set was obtained from a man aged 70-80 years with acute myeloid leukemia. Some clones in this sample may be carry-over from other donors' samples.

The genes are TRBV30 and TRBJ1-2; D uncertain. Trimming stripped 0 bases from V and 4 bases from J, with 9 bases between. This CDR3 is 13 amino acids long. Per germline, CDR1 GTSNPN and CDR2 SVGIG (reference sequence). The CDR3 nucleotides are TGTGCCTGGAGTGTACAAGGGTCCTATGGCTACACCTTC. Translated: CAWSVQGSYGYTF.

This rearrangement joins TRBV30 to TRBJ1-1; maybe TRBD1 (5 bases). The CDR3 contains 13 residues. Germline assignment: CDR1 GTSNPN and CDR2 SVGIG (reference sequence). Trimming took off 0 bases at V and 4 bases at J, with 9 bases between the two ends. Here the CDR3 DNA reads TGTGCCTGGAGTGTACAGACAGCCACTGAAGCTTTCTTT. It encodes CAWSVQTATEAFF.

The V gene is TRBV7-9, the J gene TRBJ2-5; no clear D. This CDR3 comprises 14 residues. CDR1 and CDR2 (germline): SEHNR, FQNEAQ (reference sequence). V shed 7 bases and J shed 1 base, with 13 bases lying between them. The CDR3 reads CASTPEPRQETQYF. CDR3 coding DNA: TGTGCCAGCACCCCGGAACCGCGCCAAGAGACCCAGTACTTC. Full variable domain (rest looked up from reference TRBV7-9 and TRBJ2-5): DTGVSQNPRHKITKRGQNVTFRCDPISEHNRLYWYRQTLGQGPEFLTYFQNEAQLEKSRLLSDRFSAERPKGSFSTLEIQRTEQGDSAMYLCASTPEPRQETQYFGPGTRLLVL.

This chain joins TRBV5-1 and TRBJ1-3; no reliable D call. The CDR3 sequence is 16 residues long. V was pared by 1 base and J by 0 bases, with 11 bases between. The germline CDR1 and CDR2 sequences are SGHRS and YFSETQ. This chain's CDR3 is CASSLIESGSGNTIYF. DNA for the CDR3: TGCGCCAGCAGCTTGATAGAGAGTGGCTCTGGAAACACCATATATTTT. The complete variable domain, with remaining parts taken from reference TRBV5-1 and TRBJ1-3, reads KAGVTQTPRYLIKTRGQQVTLSCSPISGHRSVSWYQQTPGQGLQFLFEYFSETQRNKGNFPGRFSGRQFSNSRSEMNVSTLELGDSALYLCASSLIESGSGNTIYFGEGSWLTVV.

The CDR3 region has the DNA TGTGCCAGCAGCCTATTAGAAGTCTCACCCCTCCACTTT. Protein sequence: CASSLLEVSPLHF. The chain has TRBV7-9 and TRBJ1-6; D uncertain. The germline gives CDR1 SEHNR, CDR2 FQNEAQ (reference sequence). Between the trimmed V and J ends, which lost 5 bases and 10 bases, there was a span of 12 bases. The CDR3 runs to 13 residues. The whole variable domain, remainder taken from reference TRBV7-9 and TRBJ1-6, is DTGVSQNPRHKITKRGQNVTFRCDPISEHNRLYWYRQTLGQGPEFLTYFQNEAQLEKSRLLSDRFSAERPKGSFSTLEIQRTEQGDSAMYLCASSLLEVSPLHFGNGTRLTVT.

This chain links TRBV6-5 with TRBJ2-7; TRBD2 agrees at 8 bases. The germline V gene encodes CDR1 MNHEY and CDR2 SVGAGI. The length of the CDR3 is 14 residues. V shed 5 bases and J 2 bases; nucleotides not matched to a gene: 5. CDR3 region: CASSIAGQTYEQYF. The CDR3 nucleotides read TGTGCCAGCAGTATAGCGGGGCAGACCTACGAGCAGTACTTC.

The V gene is TRBV7-2, the J gene TRBJ1-2; D unresolved. Germline CDR1 SGHTA, CDR2 FQGNSA. Trimming removed 2 bases at V and 2 bases at J, with 18 bases between. The CDR3 loop spans 17 amino acids. The CDR3 DNA is TGTGCCAGCAGCTTAAGAAGCTTGGTGGGATTAAACTATGGCTACACCTTC. Translating gives CASSLRSLVGLNYGYTF.

This chain joins TRBV30 and TRBJ1-4; the D is unclear. Trimming removed 4 bases at V and 8 bases at J, with 11 bases between. The germline CDR1 and CDR2 sequences are GTSNPN and SVGIG (reference sequence). The CDR3 is made up of 12 amino acids. CDR3 in DNA: TGTGCCTGGAATAGGGATGGCGAAAAACTGTTTTTT. Translation gives CAWNRDGEKLFF.

This clone was seen only once. The rearrangement uses TRBV11-3 and TRBJ2-5, with 10 bases fitting TRBD1. This CDR3 is built from 15 residues. V was clipped by 3 bases and J by 5 bases; unmatched bases: 6. Germline assignment: CDR1 SGHNT and CDR2 YENEEA. CDR3 coding DNA: TGTGCCAGCAGCTTCGGACAGGGGGAGGGGGAGACCCAGTACTTC. Amino acids: CASSFGQGEGETQYF.